The 9 T cell receptor beta chains below were found in one sample sequenced in a study of tumor-infiltrating lymphocytes in primary liver carcinoma. Co-extraction yielded RNA and DNA from approximately 20-30 mg of unsorted bulk tissue. From about 530 ng total RNA, TCR beta cDNA was generated with a primer in the constant region. What produced the TCR beta libraries was three nested multiplex PCR rounds using slightly modified ARM-PCR. The study ran its first two PCR rounds for around 10 cycles each, using TRBV1-TRBV30 forward primers and a C-beta reverse primer. TCRdb re-called the multiplex PCR reads through MiXCR, storing one row per CDR3 protein. The table includes under 50,000 distinct CDR3 sequences, about two thirds detected once. Sequenced: liver tumor tissue from sampling region 5. Documented subset: tumor region T5, tumor centre. All receptors come from a man aged 35 to 55 with primary liver carcinoma and hepatitis B virus infection.

Remarks on this clonotype: Likely a read error: the CDR3 ends without its conserved phenylalanine or tryptophan. The limits of the CDR3 on the DNA are not certain, so only TCRdb's listed CDR3 is given. The chain employs TRBV6-5 and TRBJ2-1; the table's TRBD1 call for D was not verified on the DNA. The CDR3 is 14 residues long, ends included. CDR1 is MNHEY and CDR2 is SVGAGI in the germline V gene. The CDR3 is CASSYKRADNEQLI.

A word on this clonotype: The final CDR3 position lacks the conserved phenylalanine or tryptophan, pointing to a likely read error. The chain has TRBV6-1 and TRBJ1-6, with D perhaps matching TRBD1 (5 bases). CDR3 length equals 14 residues. Germline lookup yields CDR1 MNHNS and CDR2 SASEGT. In nucleotides, the CDR3 is TGTGCCAGCGGTGAACGCCAGGGAGCTTCACCCCTCCACTCT. Amino acid sequence: CASGERQGASPLHS.

This clonotype was found a few times. The junction differs from germline at one of its ends, possibly a read error. The chain uses TRBV20-1 and TRBJ2-1, with a tentative D call TRBD2 (6 bases). The CDR3 extends over 14 amino acids. Germline V lookup: CDR1 DFQATT, CDR2 SNEGSKA (reference sequence). CDR3 in DNA: TGCAGTCCTAGAGACCTAGCGCACTACAATGAGCAGTTCTTC. Protein product: CSPRDLAHYNEQFF.

At least ten counts were recorded for this clonotype. The chain links TRBV6-1 to TRBJ2-7; 12 nucleotides match TRBD2. The CDR3 runs 15 residues. J was trimmed by 7 bases and V by 0 bases; bases with no gene match: 4. Germline V lookup: CDR1 MNHNS, CDR2 SASEGT. CDR3 region: CASSEAASGRGEQYF. CDR3 bases: TGTGCCAGCAGTGAAGCGGCTAGCGGGAGGGGGGAGCAGTACTTC.

This clonotype was seen more than once but under ten times. The rearrangement uses TRBV4-2 and TRBJ2-7, with TRBD2 matching 10 bases. With 0 bases clipped from V and 7 bases from J, the junction kept 9 bases outside the gene matches. The CDR3 covers 16 residues. CDR1 LGHNA and CDR2 YNFKEQ come from the germline V gene. The chain's CDR3 is CASSQDPSSGGYEQYF. Here the CDR3 DNA reads TGTGCCAGCAGCCAAGACCCATCTAGCGGGGGCTATGAGCAGTACTTC.

As to this clonotype: A read error is likely, as this CDR3 ends without the conserved phenylalanine or tryptophan. The rearrangement uses TRBV11-2 and TRBJ2-5; weak D call: TRBD2 (5 bases). The CDR3 has 13 amino acids. Germline V gene data show CDR1 as SGHAT and CDR2 as FQNNGV. CDR3 nucleotide sequence: TGTGTCAGCGGCTTAGGGCAAAGGGAGACCCAGTACTTA. As protein: CVSGLGQRETQYL.

Of note for this clonotype: Given a much more abundant clone one base away, this may be a read error. No conserved phenylalanine or tryptophan is present at the end of the CDR3, so a read error is the likely explanation. J is TRBJ2-6 and V is TRBV5-1, with TRBD2 matching over 7 bases. The germline V gene encodes CDR1 SGHRS and CDR2 YFSETQ. V trimming: 10 bases; J trimming: 2 bases; junction bases outside the gene matches: 6. The CDR3 length is 14 residues. As DNA, the CDR3 is TGCGCCGGAACTAGCGCCCCTGGGGCCAACGTCCTGACTCTC. This sequence encodes CAGTSAPGANVLTL.

In regard to this clonotype: This CDR3 is missing its conserved last phenylalanine or tryptophan, likely due to a read error. The rearrangement uses TRBV12-3 or TRBV12-4 and TRBJ2-1; D unclear. The CDR3 covers 16 residues. Trimming cost V 5 bases and J 6 bases, with 20 bases left between them. The CDR3 here is CASSLWSLVRTNEQFL. CDR3 DNA: TGTGCCAGCAGTCTCTGGAGCCTGGTCAGGACCAATGAGCAGTTCTTA.

Notes on this clonotype: Given a much more abundant clone one base away, this may be a read error. The chain combines TRBV5-1 with TRBJ2-2; D may match TRBD1 or TRBD2 (5 bases each). Germline V gene data show CDR1 as SGHRS and CDR2 as YFSETQ. CDR3 length: 15 amino acids. The CDR3 DNA reads TGCGCCAGCAGCAGCCGGGACGGGCACACCGGGGAGCAGTTTTTT. Protein sequence: CASSSRDGHTGEQFF. Variable domain in full (rest from reference TRBV5-1 and TRBJ2-2): KAGVTQTPRYLIKTRGQQVTLSCSPISGHRSVSWYQQTPGQGLQFLFEYFSETQRNKGNFPGRFSGRQFSNSRSEMNVSTLELGDSALYLCASSSRDGHTGEQFFGEGSRLTVL.